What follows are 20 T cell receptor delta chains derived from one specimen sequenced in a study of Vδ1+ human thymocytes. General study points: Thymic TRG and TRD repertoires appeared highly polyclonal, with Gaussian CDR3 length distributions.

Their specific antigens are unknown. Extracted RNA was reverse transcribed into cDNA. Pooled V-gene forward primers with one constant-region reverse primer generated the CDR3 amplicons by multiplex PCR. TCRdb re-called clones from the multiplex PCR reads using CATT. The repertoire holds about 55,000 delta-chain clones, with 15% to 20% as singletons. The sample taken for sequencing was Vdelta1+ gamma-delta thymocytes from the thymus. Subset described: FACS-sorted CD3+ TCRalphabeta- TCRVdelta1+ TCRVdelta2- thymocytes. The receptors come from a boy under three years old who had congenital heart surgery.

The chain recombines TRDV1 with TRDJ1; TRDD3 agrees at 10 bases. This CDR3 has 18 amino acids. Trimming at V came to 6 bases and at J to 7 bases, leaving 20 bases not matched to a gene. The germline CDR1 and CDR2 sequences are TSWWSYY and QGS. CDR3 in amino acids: CALGQRSYSWGIRSKLIF. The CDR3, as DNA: TGTGCTCTTGGCCAACGTTCCTACAGCTGGGGGATAAGGTCTAAACTCATCTTT.

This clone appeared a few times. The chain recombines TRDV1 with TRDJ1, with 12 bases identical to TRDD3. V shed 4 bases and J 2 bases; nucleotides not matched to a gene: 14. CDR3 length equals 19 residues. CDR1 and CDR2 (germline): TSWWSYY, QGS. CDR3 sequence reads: CALGVAIGWGIRVTDKLIF. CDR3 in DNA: TGTGCTCTTGGGGTTGCTATTGGCTGGGGGATACGCGTTACCGATAAACTCATCTTT.

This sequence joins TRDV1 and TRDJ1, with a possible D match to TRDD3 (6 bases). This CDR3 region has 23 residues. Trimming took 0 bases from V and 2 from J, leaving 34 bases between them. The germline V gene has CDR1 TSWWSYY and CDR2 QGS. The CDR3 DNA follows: TGTGCTCTTGGGGAACTAGATAAGCCCGCCTACAGACAACGCGGATACTCGACCGATAAACTCATCTTT. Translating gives CALGELDKPAYRQRGYSTDKLIF.

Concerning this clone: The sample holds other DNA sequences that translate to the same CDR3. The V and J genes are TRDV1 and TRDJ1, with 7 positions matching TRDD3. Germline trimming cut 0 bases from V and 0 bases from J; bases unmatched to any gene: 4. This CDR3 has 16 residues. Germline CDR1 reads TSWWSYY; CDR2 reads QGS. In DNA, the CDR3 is TGTGCTCTTGGGGAACTGCGGGGGATCTACACCGATAAACTCATCTTT. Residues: CALGELRGIYTDKLIF.

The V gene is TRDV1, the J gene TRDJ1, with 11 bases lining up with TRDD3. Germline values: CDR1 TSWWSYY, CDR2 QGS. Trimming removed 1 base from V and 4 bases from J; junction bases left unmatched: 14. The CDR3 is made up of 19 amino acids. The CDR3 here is CALGEPIKAWGIQSDKLIF. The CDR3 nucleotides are TGTGCTCTTGGGGAACCAATTAAGGCCTGGGGGATACAGAGCGATAAACTCATCTTT.

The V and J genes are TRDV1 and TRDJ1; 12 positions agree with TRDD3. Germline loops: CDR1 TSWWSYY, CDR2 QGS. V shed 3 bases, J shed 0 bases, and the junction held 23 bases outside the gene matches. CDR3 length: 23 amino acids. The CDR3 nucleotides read TGTGCTCTTGGGGACCCGGGGGGTATGTACTGGGGGATACAAGCTCCATACACCGATAAACTCATCTTT. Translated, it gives CALGDPGGMYWGIQAPYTDKLIF.

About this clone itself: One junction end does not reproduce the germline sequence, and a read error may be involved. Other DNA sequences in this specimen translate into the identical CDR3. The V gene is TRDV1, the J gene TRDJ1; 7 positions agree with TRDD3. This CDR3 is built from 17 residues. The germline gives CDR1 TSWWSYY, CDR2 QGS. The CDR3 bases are TGTGCTCTTGGGGAACCTATCGGGATACCTCACACCAATAAACTCATCTTT. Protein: CALGEPIGIPHTNKLIF.

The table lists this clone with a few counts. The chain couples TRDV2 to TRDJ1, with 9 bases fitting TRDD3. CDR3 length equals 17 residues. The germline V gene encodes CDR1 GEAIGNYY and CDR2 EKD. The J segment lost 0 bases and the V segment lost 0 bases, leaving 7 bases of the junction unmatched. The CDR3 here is CACDTDWGTLYTDKLIF. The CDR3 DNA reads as TGTGCCTGTGACACCGACTGGGGGACCCTGTACACCGATAAACTCATCTTT.

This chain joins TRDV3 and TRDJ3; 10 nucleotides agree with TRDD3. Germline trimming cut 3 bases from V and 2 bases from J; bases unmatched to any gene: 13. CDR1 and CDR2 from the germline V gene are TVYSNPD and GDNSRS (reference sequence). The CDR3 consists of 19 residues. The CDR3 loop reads CALPRGIRPLTWDTRQMFF. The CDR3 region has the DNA TGTGCCTTACCTAGGGGGATACGGCCCTTAACCTGGGACACCCGACAGATGTTTTTC.

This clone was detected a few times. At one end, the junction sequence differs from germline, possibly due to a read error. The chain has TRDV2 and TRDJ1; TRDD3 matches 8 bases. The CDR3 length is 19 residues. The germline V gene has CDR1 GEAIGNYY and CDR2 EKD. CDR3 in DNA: TGTGCCCGTGACACCTCGAACGGGACTGGGGGCCCGTACACCGATAAACTCATCTTT. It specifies CARDTSNGTGGPYTDKLIF.

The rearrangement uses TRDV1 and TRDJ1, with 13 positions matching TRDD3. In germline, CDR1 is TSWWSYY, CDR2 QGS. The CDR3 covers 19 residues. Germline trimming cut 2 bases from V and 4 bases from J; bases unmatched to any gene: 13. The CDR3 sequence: CALGEIFPHWGIRGDKLIF. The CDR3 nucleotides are TGTGCTCTTGGGGAAATTTTCCCTCACTGGGGGATACGGGGCGATAAACTCATCTTT.

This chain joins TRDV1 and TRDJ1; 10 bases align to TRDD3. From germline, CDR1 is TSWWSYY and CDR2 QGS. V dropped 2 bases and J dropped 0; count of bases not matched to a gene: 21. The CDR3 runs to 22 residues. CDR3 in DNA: TGTGCTCTTGGGGAAGGGTCCCTCTACTGGGGGATCGAGCGGGAGTACACCGATAAACTCATCTTT. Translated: CALGEGSLYWGIEREYTDKLIF.

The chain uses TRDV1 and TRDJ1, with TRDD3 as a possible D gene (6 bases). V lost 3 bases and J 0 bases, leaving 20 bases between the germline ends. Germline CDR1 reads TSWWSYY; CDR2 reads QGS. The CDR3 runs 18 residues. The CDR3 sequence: CALGEKVWGPPHTDKLIF. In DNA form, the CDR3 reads TGTGCTCTTGGGGAGAAAGTTTGGGGGCCCCCACACACCGATAAACTCATCTTT.

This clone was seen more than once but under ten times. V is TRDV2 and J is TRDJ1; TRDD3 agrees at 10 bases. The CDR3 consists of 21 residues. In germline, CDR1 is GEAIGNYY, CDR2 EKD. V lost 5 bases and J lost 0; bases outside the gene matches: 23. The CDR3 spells CACVSPFLPHWGIKYTDKLIF. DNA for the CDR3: TGTGCCTGTGTCTCCCCATTCCTACCGCACTGGGGGATTAAGTACACCGATAAACTCATCTTT.

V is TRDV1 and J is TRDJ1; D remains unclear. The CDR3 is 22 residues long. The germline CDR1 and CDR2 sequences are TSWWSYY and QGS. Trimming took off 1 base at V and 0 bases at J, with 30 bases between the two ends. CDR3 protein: CALGERPLPVPRRLRYTDKLIF. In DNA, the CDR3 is TGTGCTCTTGGGGAACGTCCCCTGCCCGTACCCAGACGGTTGCGGTACACCGATAAACTCATCTTT.

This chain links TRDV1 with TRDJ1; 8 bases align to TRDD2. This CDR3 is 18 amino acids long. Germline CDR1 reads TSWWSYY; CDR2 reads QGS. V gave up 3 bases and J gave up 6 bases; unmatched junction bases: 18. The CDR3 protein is CALGDAFPFLWPLNKLIF. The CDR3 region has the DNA TGTGCTCTTGGGGATGCGTTCCCCTTCCTATGGCCTCTCAATAAACTCATCTTT.

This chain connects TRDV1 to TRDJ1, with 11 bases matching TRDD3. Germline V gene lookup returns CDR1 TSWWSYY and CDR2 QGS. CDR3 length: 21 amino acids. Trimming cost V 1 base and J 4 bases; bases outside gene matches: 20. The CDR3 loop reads CALGEHLHPLGDTASGDKLIF. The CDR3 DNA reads TGTGCTCTTGGGGAACACCTTCACCCCTTGGGGGATACGGCGTCGGGCGATAAACTCATCTTT.

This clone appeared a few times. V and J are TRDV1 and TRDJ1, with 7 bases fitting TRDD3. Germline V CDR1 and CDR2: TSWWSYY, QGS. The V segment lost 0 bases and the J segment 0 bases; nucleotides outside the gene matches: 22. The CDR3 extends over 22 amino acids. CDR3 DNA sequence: TGTGCTCTTGGGGAACTCCCCTACGCCCCACTGGGGACCGGGCGGAACACCGATAAACTCATCTTT. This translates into CALGELPYAPLGTGRNTDKLIF.

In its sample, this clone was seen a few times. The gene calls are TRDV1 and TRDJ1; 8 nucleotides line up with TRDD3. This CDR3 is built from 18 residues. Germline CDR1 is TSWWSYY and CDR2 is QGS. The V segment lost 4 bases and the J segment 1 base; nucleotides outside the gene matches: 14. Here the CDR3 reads CALGGQFLTGGPTDKLIF. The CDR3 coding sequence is TGTGCTCTTGGGGGCCAATTTCTTACTGGGGGTCCCACCGATAAACTCATCTTT.

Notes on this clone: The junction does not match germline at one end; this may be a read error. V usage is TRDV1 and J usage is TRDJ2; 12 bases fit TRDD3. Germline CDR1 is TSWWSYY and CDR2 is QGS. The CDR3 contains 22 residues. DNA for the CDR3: TGTGCTCTTGGGGAAGGGGCCTTCCTAAGGGATCTGGGGGATACGGCGACAGCACACCTCTTCTTT. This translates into CALGEGAFLRDLGDTATAHLFF.